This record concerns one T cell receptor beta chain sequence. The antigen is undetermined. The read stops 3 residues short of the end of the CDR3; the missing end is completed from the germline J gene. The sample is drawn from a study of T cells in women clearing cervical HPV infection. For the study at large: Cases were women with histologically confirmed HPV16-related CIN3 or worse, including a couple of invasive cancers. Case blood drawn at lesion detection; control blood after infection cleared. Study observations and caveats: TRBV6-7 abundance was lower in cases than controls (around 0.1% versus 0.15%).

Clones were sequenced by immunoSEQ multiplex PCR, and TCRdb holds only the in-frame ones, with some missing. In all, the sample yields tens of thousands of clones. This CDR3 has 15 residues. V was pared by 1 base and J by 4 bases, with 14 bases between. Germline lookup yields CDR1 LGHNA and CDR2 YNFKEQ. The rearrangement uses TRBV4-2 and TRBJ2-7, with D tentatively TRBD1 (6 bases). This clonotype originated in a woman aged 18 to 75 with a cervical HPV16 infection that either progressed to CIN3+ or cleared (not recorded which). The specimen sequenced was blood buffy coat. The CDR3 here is CASSQGWNQGYEQYF. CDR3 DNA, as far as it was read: TGTGCCAGCAGCCAAGGATGGAACCAGGGGTACGAG.